This T cell receptor beta chain came from a study of shared clonotypes between healthy human individuals. Generated by immunoSEQ multiplex PCR, the TCRdb table keeps only in-frame clones and is missing some. The sample carries roughly 1,800,000 clones, about 95% recorded once. CD8 cells regarded as naive lacked CD45RO, were positively chosen for CCR7, and omitted terminally differentiated effector memory CD45RA+ cells. Trimming cost V 2 bases and J 7 bases; bases outside gene matches: 4. The CDR3 length is 14 residues. In germline, CDR1 is MNHNY, CDR2 SVGAGI (reference sequence). The chain carries TRBV6-6 and TRBJ1-5, with TRBD1 identical over 8 bases. The source material was naive CD8+ T cells sorted from blood. The TCR sequence derives from a man younger than 35 in good health. The CDR3 sequence: CASSYVQGGQPQHF. The CDR3 region has the DNA TGTGCCAGCAGTTACGTACAGGGGGGGCAGCCCCAGCATTTT.